A selection of T cell receptor beta chains follows, all from one sample in a study of identical twins. TCRdb called the 5' RACE reads again in MiXCR, with one record for every CDR3 protein. The data show approximately 890,000 distinct CDR3 sequences, about 12% seen once. The sample was also reused in another study, on yellow fever vaccine responses in identical twins.

The sequenced material came from PBMCs. Receptors originate from a woman aged 18-35 years in good health. The CDR3 runs from the conserved cysteine through the conserved F or W. The D gene is left open where the match is weak. Clone size is shown for a subset of rows, as once, few, many or a class of expanded clone.

j_call d_call clone_size v_call cdr3_aa cdr3_nt
TRBJ2-7 TRBD2 . TRBV6-1 CASSLRELAAYEQYF TGTGCCAGCAGTCTGCGGGAACTAGCGGCCTACGAGCAGTACTTC
TRBJ1-4 . . TRBV12-3/TRBV12-4 CASSPLGGANEKLFF TGTGCCAGCAGTCCCCTCGGGGGGGCGAATGAAAAACTGTTTTTT
TRBJ2-5 TRBD1 . TRBV20-1 CSAGTDRGRETQYF TGCAGTGCTGGAACGGACAGGGGGCGAGAGACCCAGTACTTC
TRBJ1-1 . many TRBV7-3 CASSFDSNTEAFF TGTGCCAGCAGCTTCGATTCGAACACTGAAGCTTTCTTT
TRBJ2-7 . . TRBV4-1 CASSQVLNAGTGAYEQYF TGCGCCAGCAGCCAAGTACTGAACGCCGGGACTGGAGCCTACGAGCAGTACTTC
TRBJ2-1 . many TRBV12-3/TRBV12-4 CASRPQTSANEQFF TGTGCCAGCAGACCACAAACTAGTGCCAATGAGCAGTTCTTC
TRBJ1-5 . . TRBV24-1 CASGNDNQPQHF TGTGCCTCAGGGAATGACAATCAGCCCCAGCATTTT
TRBJ1-2 . . TRBV25-1 CASSEEGRAYRSGYTF TGTGCCAGCAGTGAGGAGGGACGCGCTTATCGGAGTGGCTACACCTTC
TRBJ1-3 . few TRBV4-1 CATISSGNTIYF TGCGCCACCATCTCCTCTGGAAACACCATATATTTT
TRBJ2-2 . few TRBV5-1 CASSFFDRNTGELFF TGCGCCAGCAGCTTCTTCGACCGTAACACCGGGGAGCTGTTTTTT
TRBJ2-3 TRBD1 . TRBV7-8 CASSGDRGRDTQYF TGTGCCAGCAGCGGGGACAGGGGGCGAGATACGCAGTATTTT
TRBJ2-1 TRBD2 . TRBV27 CASRYRTSGVGEQFF TGTGCCAGCAGATATCGGACTAGCGGGGTGGGTGAGCAGTTCTTC
TRBJ2-3 . . TRBV19 CASSISSDTQYF TGTGCCAGTAGTATCTCAAGCGATACGCAGTATTTT
TRBJ2-3 . few TRBV6-5 CASSSFEEDTQYF TGTGCCAGCAGTTCCTTCGAGGAAGATACGCAGTATTTT
TRBJ2-1 TRBD2 . TRBV20-1 CSARVGGAYNEQFF TGCAGTGCTAGGGTGGGAGGGGCCTACAATGAGCAGTTCTTC
TRBJ2-1 TRBD2 . TRBV7-9 CASSLSIAGGRNEQFF TGTGCCAGCAGCTTATCTATAGCGGGAGGTCGCAATGAGCAGTTCTTC
TRBJ2-2 TRBD2 . TRBV20-1 CSAPTGAGARTGELFF TGCAGTGCCCCTACTGGCGCGGGAGCTCGCACCGGGGAGCTGTTTTTT
TRBJ1-1 TRBD1 few TRBV11-2 CASSFVAGQKNTEAFF TGTGCCAGCAGCTTCGTTGCGGGACAGAAAAACACTGAAGCTTTCTTT
TRBJ2-1 TRBD2 . TRBV13 CASSFKRYLAGGSALSYNEQFF TGTGCCAGCAGCTTCAAACGATATCTAGCGGGAGGTTCCGCCCTCTCCTACAATGAGCAGTTCTTC
TRBJ1-2 . . TRBV5-1 CASTLGGRIDYGYTF TGCGCCAGCACGCTAGGGGGTCGCATTGACTATGGCTACACCTTC
TRBJ1-6 . few TRBV28 CASSPVSGGIGNSPLHF TGTGCCAGCAGTCCCGTATCCGGCGGGATCGGTAATTCACCCCTCCACTTT
TRBJ2-3 TRBD2 . TRBV7-9 CASSGPGRGYTDTQYF TGTGCCAGCAGCGGCCCAGGGCGGGGGTACACAGATACGCAGTATTTT
TRBJ2-1 TRBD2 many TRBV24-1 CATSDFGGLADEQFF TGTGCCACCAGTGATTTTGGGGGACTAGCAGATGAGCAGTTCTTC
TRBJ2-7 TRBD2 . TRBV6-1 CASSVAGGHYEQYF TGTGCCAGCAGTGTAGCGGGAGGGCACTACGAGCAGTACTTC
TRBJ2-7 TRBD1 . TRBV9 CASSAGGQGGSYEQYF TGTGCCAGCAGCGCGGGGGGACAGGGTGGCTCCTACGAGCAGTACTTC
TRBJ2-6 TRBD1 few TRBV24-1 CATSDPTGPGANVLTF TGTGCCACCAGTGATCCGACAGGGCCCGGGGCCAACGTCCTGACTTTC
TRBJ2-1 . many TRBV29-1 CSDRRSGSYNEQFF TGCAGCGATAGAAGGTCGGGCTCCTACAATGAGCAGTTCTTC
TRBJ1-4 TRBD1 few TRBV7-8 CASSPYPTGREKLFF TGTGCCAGCAGCCCATACCCGACAGGGAGGGAAAAACTGTTTTTT
TRBJ1-1 TRBD1 . TRBV10-2 CASSDQRDRGPNTKAFF TGCGCCAGCAGTGATCAAAGGGACAGGGGCCCGAACACTAAAGCTTTCTTT
TRBJ2-3 . few TRBV28 CASHRLETDTQYF TGTGCCAGCCATAGACTAGAGACCGATACGCAGTATTTT
TRBJ2-3 . . TRBV9 CASSVEAISTDTQYF TGTGCCAGCAGCGTAGAGGCCATTAGCACAGATACGCAGTATTTT
TRBJ2-1 . . TRBV18 CASSPPKGGRSNEQFF TGTGCCAGCTCACCACCGAAGGGGGGAAGGTCCAATGAGCAGTTCTTC
TRBJ2-3 . . TRBV11-2 CASSLVGTYSTDTQYF TGTGCCAGCAGCTTAGTGGGCACCTATAGCACAGATACGCAGTATTTT
TRBJ2-2 . . TRBV29-1 CSVIPAGQKGELFF TGCAGCGTTATTCCGGCCGGACAAAAAGGGGAGCTGTTTTTT
TRBJ2-2 TRBD2 many TRBV4-1 CASSQGGLAGVGTGELFF TGCGCCAGCAGCCAGGGGGGACTAGCGGGGGTCGGCACCGGGGAGCTGTTTTTT
TRBJ2-6 . . TRBV15 CATSSPIRGANVLTF TGTGCCACCAGCAGTCCCATACGGGGGGCCAACGTCCTGACTTTC
TRBJ2-1 . . TRBV9 CASSGIAGADEQFF TGTGCCAGCAGCGGAATAGCAGGAGCCGATGAGCAGTTCTTC
TRBJ1-1 TRBD1 . TRBV20-1 CSVERPGQGAKYTEAFF TGCAGTGTCGAGAGACCGGGACAGGGGGCAAAGTACACTGAAGCTTTCTTT
TRBJ2-7 TRBD1 few TRBV12-3/TRBV12-4 CASSTRDRGLGEQYF TGTGCCAGCAGTACCCGGGACAGGGGGCTAGGGGAGCAGTACTTC
TRBJ1-4 . few TRBV7-9 CASSLVTEKLFF TGTGCCAGCAGCTTAGTAACCGAGAAACTGTTTTTT
TRBJ2-5 . . TRBV12-3/TRBV12-4 CASSLFDRETQYF TGTGCCAGCAGTTTATTCGACAGAGAGACCCAGTACTTC
TRBJ2-2 . many TRBV19 CASSNTGPNTGELFF TGTGCCAGTAGCAACACTGGGCCGAACACCGGGGAGCTGTTTTTT
TRBJ1-5 . few TRBV12-3/TRBV12-4 CASSSQWDRRNQPQHF TGTGCCAGCAGTTCGCAGTGGGACCGACGGAATCAGCCCCAGCATTTT
TRBJ2-2 TRBD1 . TRBV9 CASSAARGSNTGELFF TGTGCCAGCAGCGCAGCCAGGGGGTCGAACACCGGGGAGCTGTTTTTT
TRBJ1-2 TRBD1 few TRBV7-9 CASSLHDRGYGYTF TGTGCCAGCAGCTTACATGACAGGGGGTATGGCTACACCTTC
TRBJ1-1 . . TRBV10-3 CAISESVSARVLNTEAFF TGTGCCATCAGTGAGTCCGTTTCGGCAAGGGTTTTAAACACTGAAGCTTTCTTT
TRBJ2-6 TRBD1 . TRBV29-1 CSVRVLGQGGSGANVLTF TGCAGCGTTCGTGTGTTAGGACAGGGAGGCTCTGGGGCCAACGTCCTGACTTTC
TRBJ2-1 TRBD2 many TRBV25-1 CASRRLAGDNEQFF TGTGCCAGCCGACGACTAGCGGGGGACAATGAGCAGTTCTTC
TRBJ1-2 . many TRBV5-1 CASSPGIGLGGYTF TGCGCCAGCAGCCCGGGGATTGGTCTTGGTGGCTACACCTTC
TRBJ2-1 . . TRBV15 CATSREQGLLNEQFF TGTGCCACCAGCAGAGAGCAAGGTCTTCTCAATGAGCAGTTCTTC
TRBJ2-6 TRBD2 few TRBV12-3/TRBV12-4 CASSPGTSGTGANVLTF TGTGCCAGCAGCCCTGGGACTAGCGGGACTGGGGCCAACGTCCTGACTTTC
TRBJ2-1 . many TRBV5-1 CASSRTAAHEQFF TGCGCCAGCAGCAGGACAGCAGCCCATGAGCAGTTCTTC
TRBJ2-3 . few TRBV5-1 CASGRGEVTQYF TGCGCCAGCGGCCGCGGGGAGGTTACGCAGTATTTT
TRBJ2-5 TRBD2 . TRBV4-1 CASSPGTTKETQYF TGCGCCAGCAGCCCCGGGACTACAAAAGAGACCCAGTACTTC
TRBJ2-2 TRBD2 many TRBV28 CASSTSGTPNTGELFF TGTGCCAGCAGTACTAGCGGGACTCCGAACACCGGGGAGCTGTTTTTT
TRBJ2-5 TRBD2 . TRBV4-1 CASSQGPRMGGGKETQYF TGCGCCAGCAGCCAAGGCCCCCGGATGGGGGGGGGAAAAGAGACCCAGTACTTC
TRBJ1-2 TRBD1 few TRBV29-1 CSVGKPGQGDYGYTF TGCAGCGTTGGGAAACCGGGACAGGGAGACTATGGCTACACCTTC